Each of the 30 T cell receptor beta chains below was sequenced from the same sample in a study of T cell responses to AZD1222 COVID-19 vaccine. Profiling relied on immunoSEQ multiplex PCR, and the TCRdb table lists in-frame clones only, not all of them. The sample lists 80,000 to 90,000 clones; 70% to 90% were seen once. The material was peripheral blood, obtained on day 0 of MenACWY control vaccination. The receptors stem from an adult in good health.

CDR3: CASRGRGNSPLHF. The CDR3 DNA reads TGTGCCAGCAGAGGCAGGGGAAATTCACCCCTCCACTTT. V and J are TRBV2 and TRBJ1-6; TRBD1 might be the D (6 bases). With 6 bases removed from V and 7 bases from J, the gap between germline ends came to 10 bases. Germline V gene sequence: CDR1 SNHLY, CDR2 FYNNEI. The CDR3 covers 13 residues.

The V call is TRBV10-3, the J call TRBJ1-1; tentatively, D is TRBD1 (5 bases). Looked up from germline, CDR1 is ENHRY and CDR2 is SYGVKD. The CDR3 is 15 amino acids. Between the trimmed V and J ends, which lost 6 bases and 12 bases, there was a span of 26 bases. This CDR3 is CAIRTEGGGVFMTFF. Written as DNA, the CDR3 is TGTGCCATCAGGACTGAGGGCGGGGGAGTATTCATGACTTTCTTT.

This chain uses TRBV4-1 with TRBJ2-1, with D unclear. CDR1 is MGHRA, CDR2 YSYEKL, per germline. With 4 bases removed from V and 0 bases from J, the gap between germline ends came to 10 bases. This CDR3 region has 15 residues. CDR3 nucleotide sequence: TGCGCCAGCAGCCGAGTACAAGACTCCTACAATGAGCAGTTCTTC. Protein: CASSRVQDSYNEQFF.

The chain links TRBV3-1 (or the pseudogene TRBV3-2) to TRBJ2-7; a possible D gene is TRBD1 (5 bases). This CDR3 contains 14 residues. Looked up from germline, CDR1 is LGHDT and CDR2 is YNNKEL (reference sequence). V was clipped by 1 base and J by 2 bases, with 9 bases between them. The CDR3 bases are TGTGCCAGCAGCCAAGGAACAGGAGCCTACGAGCAGTACTTC. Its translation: CASSQGTGAYEQYF.

CDR3 bases: TGTGCCAGCAGGGGGCGTGGGTACGAGCAGTACTTC. This codes for CASRGRGYEQYF. The chain recombines TRBV19 with TRBJ2-7; TRBD1 agrees at 8 bases. The CDR3 sequence is 12 residues long. CDR1 and CDR2 (germline): LNHDA, SQIVND (reference sequence). Trimming at V came to 9 bases and at J to 4 bases, leaving 5 bases not matched to a gene.

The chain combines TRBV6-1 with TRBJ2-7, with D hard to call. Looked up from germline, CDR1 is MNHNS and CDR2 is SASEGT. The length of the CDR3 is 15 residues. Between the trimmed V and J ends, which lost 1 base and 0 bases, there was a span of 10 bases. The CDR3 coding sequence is TGTGCCAGCAGTGAAGTAGGCGGTAGCTCCTACGAGCAGTACTTC. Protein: CASSEVGGSSYEQYF.

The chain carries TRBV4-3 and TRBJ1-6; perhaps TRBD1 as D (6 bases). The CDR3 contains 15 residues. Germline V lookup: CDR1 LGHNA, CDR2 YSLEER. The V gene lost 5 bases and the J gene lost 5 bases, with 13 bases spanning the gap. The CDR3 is CASSSGQQNNSPLHF. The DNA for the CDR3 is TGCGCCAGCAGCTCGGGACAACAGAATAATTCACCCCTCCACTTT.

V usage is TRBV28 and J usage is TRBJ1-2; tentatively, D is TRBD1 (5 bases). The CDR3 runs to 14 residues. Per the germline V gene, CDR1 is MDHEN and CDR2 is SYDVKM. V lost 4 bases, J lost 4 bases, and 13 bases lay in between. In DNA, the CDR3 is TGTGCCAGCAGTTCGGCAGGGTCGGCCTATGGCTACACCTTC. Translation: CASSSAGSAYGYTF.

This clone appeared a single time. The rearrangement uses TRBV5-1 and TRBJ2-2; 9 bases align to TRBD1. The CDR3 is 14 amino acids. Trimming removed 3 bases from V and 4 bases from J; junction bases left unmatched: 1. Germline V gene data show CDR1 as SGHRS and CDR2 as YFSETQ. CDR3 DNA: TGCGCCAGCAGCTGGACAGGGGTCACCGGGGAGCTGTTTTTT. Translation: CASSWTGVTGELFF.

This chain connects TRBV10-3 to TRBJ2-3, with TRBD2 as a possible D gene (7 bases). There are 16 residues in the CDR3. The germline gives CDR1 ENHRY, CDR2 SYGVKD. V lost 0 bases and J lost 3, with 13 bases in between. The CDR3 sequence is CAISESAGARTDTQYF. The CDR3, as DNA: TGTGCCATCAGTGAGTCGGCGGGGGCTCGGACAGATACGCAGTATTTT.

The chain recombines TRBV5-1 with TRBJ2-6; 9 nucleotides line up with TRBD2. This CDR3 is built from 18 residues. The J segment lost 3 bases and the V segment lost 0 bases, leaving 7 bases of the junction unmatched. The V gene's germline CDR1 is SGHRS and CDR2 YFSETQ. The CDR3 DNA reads TGCGCCAGCAGCTTGGCCTTAGCGGGAGTCGGTGGGGCCAACGTCCTGACTTTC. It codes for CASSLALAGVGGANVLTF.

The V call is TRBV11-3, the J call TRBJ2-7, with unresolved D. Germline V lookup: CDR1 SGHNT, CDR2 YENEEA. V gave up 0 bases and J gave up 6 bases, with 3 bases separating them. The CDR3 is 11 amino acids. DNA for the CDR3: TGTGCCAGCAGCTTAGATGGCGAGCAGTACTTC. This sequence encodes CASSLDGEQYF. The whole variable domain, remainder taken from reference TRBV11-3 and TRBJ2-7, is EAGVVQSPRYKIIEKKQPVAFWCNPISGHNTLYWYLQNLGQGPELLIRYENEEAVDDSQLPKDRFSAERLKGVDSTLKIQPAELGDSAVYLCASSLDGEQYFGPGTRLTVT.

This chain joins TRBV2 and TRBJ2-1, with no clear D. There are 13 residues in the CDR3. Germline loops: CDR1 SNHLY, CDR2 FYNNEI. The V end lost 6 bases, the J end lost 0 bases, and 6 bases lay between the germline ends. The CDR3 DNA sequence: TGTGCCAGCAGGGACGACTCCTACAATGAGCAGTTCTTC. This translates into CASRDDSYNEQFF.

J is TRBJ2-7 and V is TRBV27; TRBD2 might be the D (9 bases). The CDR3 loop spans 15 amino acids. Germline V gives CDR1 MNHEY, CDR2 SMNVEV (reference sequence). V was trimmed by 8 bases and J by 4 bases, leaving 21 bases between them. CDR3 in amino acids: CASGQGAGGPYEQYF. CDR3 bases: TGTGCCAGCGGGCAGGGGGCGGGAGGGCCTTACGAGCAGTACTTC.

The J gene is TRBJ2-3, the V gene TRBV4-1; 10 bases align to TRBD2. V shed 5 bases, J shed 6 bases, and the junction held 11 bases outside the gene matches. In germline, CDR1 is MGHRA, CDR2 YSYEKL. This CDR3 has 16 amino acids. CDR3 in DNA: TGCGCCAGCAGCGTTAGGACTAGCGGAAACATGGATACGCAGTATTTT. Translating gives CASSVRTSGNMDTQYF.

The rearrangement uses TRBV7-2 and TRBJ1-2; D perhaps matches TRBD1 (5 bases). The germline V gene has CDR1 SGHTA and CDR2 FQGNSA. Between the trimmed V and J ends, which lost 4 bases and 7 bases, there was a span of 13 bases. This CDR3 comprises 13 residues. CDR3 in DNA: TGTGCCAGCAGCTCACTCGCCAGGGCTGGCTACACCTTC. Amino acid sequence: CASSSLARAGYTF.

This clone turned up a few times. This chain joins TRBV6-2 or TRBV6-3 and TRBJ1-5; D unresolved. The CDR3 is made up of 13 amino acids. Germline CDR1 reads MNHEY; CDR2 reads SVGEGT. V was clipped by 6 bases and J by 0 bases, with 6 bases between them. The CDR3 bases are TGTGCCAGCAGCTCGTATAGCAATCAGCCCCAGCATTTT. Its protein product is CASSSYSNQPQHF.

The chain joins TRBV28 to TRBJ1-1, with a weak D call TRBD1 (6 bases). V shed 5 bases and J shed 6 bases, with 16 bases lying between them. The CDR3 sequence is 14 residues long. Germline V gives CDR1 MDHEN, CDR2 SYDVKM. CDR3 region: CASSGTKMGPEAFF. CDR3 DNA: TGTGCCAGCAGTGGGACAAAAATGGGACCTGAAGCTTTCTTT.

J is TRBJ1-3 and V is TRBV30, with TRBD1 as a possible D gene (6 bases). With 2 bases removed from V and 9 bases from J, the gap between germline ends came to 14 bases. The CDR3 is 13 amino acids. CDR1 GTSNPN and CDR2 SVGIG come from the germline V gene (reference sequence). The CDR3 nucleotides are TGTGCCTGGAGTTACCGGGGGGCGAGCACCATATATTTT. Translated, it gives CAWSYRGASTIYF.

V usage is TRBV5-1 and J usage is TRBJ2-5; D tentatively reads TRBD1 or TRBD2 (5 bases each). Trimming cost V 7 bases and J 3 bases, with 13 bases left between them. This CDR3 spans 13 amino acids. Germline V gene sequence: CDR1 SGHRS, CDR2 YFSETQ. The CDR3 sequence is CASAPGTKETQYF. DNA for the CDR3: TGCGCCAGCGCGCCCGGGACGAAAGAGACCCAGTACTTC. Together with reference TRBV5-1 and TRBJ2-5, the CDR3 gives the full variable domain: KAGVTQTPRYLIKTRGQQVTLSCSPISGHRSVSWYQQTPGQGLQFLFEYFSETQRNKGNFPGRFSGRQFSNSRSEMNVSTLELGDSALYLCASAPGTKETQYFGPGTRLLVL.

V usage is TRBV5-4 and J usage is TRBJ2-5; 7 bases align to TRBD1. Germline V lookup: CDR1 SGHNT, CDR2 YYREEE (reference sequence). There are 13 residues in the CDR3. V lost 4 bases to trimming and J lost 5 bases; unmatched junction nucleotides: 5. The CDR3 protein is CASSATGVETQYF. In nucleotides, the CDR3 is TGTGCCAGCAGCGCTACAGGGGTGGAGACCCAGTACTTC.

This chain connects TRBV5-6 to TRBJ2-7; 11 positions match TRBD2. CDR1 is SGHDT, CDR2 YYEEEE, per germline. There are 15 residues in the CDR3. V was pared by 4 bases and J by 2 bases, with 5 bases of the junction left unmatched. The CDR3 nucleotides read TGTGCCAGCAGCGGCGGGACTAGCGGACCCTACGAGCAGTACTTC. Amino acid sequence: CASSGGTSGPYEQYF.

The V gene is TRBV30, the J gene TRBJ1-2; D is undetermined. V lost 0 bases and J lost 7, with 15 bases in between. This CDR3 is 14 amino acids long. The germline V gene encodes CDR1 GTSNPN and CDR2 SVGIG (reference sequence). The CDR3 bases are TGTGCCTGGAGTGTATTGGGGAGATCGGGTGGCTACACCTTC. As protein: CAWSVLGRSGGYTF.

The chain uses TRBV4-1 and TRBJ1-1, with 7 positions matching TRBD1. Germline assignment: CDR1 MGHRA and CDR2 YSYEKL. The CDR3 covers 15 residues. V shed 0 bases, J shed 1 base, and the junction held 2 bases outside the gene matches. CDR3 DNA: TGCGCCAGCAGCCAAGATCAGGGGGGGAACACTGAAGCTTTCTTT. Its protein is CASSQDQGGNTEAFF.

In nucleotides, the CDR3 is TGCAGCGTGGCAGGACAGGGGATAGGCTATGGCTACACCTTC. It specifies CSVAGQGIGYGYTF. The genes are TRBV29-1 and TRBJ1-2; 9 bases fit TRBD1. The germline V gene encodes CDR1 SQVTM and CDR2 ANQGSEA. This CDR3 spans 14 amino acids. V lost 6 bases and J lost 4; bases outside the gene matches: 9.

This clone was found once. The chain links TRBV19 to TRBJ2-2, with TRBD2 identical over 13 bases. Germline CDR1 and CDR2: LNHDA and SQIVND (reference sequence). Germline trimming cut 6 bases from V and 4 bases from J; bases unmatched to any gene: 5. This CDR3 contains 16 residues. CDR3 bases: TGTGCCAGTAGCGGACTAGCGGGAGTGGTCACCGGGGAGCTGTTTTTT. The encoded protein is CASSGLAGVVTGELFF.

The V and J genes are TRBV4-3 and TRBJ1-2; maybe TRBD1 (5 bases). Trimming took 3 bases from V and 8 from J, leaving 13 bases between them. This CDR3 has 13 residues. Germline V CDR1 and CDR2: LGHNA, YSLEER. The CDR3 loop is CASSQNSRGGYTF. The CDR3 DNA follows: TGCGCCAGCAGCCAGAATTCTCGGGGGGGCTACACCTTC.

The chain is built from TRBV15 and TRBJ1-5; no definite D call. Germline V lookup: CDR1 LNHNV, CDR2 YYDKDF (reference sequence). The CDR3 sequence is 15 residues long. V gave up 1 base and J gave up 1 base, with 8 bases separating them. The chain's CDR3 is CATSRGGHSNQPQHF. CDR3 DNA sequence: TGTGCCACCAGCAGAGGGGGTCACAGCAATCAGCCCCAGCATTTT.

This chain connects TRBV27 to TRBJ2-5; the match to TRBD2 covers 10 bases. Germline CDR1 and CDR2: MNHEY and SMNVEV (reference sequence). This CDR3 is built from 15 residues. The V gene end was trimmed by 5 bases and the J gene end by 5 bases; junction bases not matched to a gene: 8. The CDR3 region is CASSTSGRAQETQYF. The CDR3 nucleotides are TGTGCCAGCAGTACAAGCGGGAGGGCCCAGGAGACCCAGTACTTC.

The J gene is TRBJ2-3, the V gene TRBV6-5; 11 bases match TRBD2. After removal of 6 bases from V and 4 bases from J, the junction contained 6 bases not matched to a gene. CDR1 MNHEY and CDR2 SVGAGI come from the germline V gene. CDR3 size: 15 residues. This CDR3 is CASSPTSGSPDTQYF. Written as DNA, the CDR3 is TGTGCCAGCAGCCCAACTAGCGGGAGTCCAGATACGCAGTATTTT.